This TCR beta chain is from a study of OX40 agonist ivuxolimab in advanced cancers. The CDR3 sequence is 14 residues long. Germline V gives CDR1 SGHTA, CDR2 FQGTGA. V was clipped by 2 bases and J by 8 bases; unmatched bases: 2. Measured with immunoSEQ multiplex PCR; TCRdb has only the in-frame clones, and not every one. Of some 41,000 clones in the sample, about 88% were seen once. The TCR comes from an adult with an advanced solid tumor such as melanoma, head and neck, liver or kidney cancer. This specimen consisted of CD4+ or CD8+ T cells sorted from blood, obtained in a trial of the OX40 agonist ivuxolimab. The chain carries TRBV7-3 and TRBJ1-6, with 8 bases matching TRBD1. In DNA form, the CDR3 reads TGTGCCAGCAGCTTAGGACAGGGTTATTCACCCCTCCACTTT. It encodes CASSLGQGYSPLHF.